The clone carrying this TCR beta chain was picked up many times. Within the sample, other DNA sequences also encode this same CDR3. The J segment lost 4 bases and the V segment lost 1 base, leaving 9 bases of the junction unmatched. The CDR3 spans 16 residues. CDR1 is MGHRA and CDR2 is YSYEKL in the germline V gene. This record belongs to a study of metastatic and nonmetastatic thyroid tumors. Patients had received no treatment of any kind before thyroid surgery. With MiXCR, TCRdb called clones anew from the PCR reads. The table records 25,000 to 30,000 clones, 15% of them present only once. Sequencing input: blood. The origin of this receptor is a male donor with papillary thyroid cancer or a benign thyroid nodule (not recorded which). Some clones in this sample may be carry-over from other donors' samples. V is TRBV4-1 and J is TRBJ1-1, with 7 bases that match TRBD1. The CDR3 sequence: CASSQGVYRGGTEAFF. In DNA form, the CDR3 reads TGCGCCAGCAGCCAAGGGGTATACAGGGGTGGCACTGAAGCTTTCTTT.